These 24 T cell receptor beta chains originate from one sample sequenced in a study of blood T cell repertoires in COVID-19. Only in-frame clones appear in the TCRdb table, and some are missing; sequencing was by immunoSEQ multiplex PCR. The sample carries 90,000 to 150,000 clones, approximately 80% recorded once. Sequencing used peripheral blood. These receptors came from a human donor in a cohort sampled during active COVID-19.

CDR3 in DNA: TGTGCCAGCAGTTCGTACACTGAAGCTTTCTTT. Translating it yields CASSSYTEAFF. The chain links TRBV6-5 to TRBJ1-1; D gene uncertain. This CDR3 spans 11 amino acids. Germline V gene data show CDR1 as MNHEY and CDR2 as SVGAGI. V gave up 4 bases and J gave up 3 bases, with 3 bases separating them.

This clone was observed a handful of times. CDR3 loop: CASSSTGVWTEAFF. The CDR3 nucleotides are TGCGCCAGCAGCTCGACAGGGGTTTGGACTGAAGCTTTCTTT. V gene TRBV5-1 combines with J gene TRBJ1-1; 8 bases map to TRBD1. V shed 3 bases, J shed 5 bases, and the junction held 6 bases outside the gene matches. Per the germline V gene, CDR1 is SGHRS and CDR2 is YFSETQ. The CDR3 is 14 amino acids.

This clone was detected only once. The CDR3 nucleotides are TGTGCCATCAGTGGCTCCGGGTCCCGAAACCATCAGCCCCAGCATTTT. This gives the protein CAISGSGSRNHQPQHF. The rearrangement uses TRBV10-3 and TRBJ1-5; no definite D call. Germline CDR1 ENHRY, CDR2 SYGVKD. The V and J ends lost 4 bases and 5 bases respectively, with 18 bases between them. This CDR3 comprises 16 residues.

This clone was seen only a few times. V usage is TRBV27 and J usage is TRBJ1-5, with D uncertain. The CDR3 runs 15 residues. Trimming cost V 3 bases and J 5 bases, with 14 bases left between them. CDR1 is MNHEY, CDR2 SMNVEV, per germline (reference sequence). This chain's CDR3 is CASSFSPSSDQPQHF. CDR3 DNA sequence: TGTGCCAGCAGTTTTAGCCCCTCGTCGGATCAGCCCCAGCATTTT.

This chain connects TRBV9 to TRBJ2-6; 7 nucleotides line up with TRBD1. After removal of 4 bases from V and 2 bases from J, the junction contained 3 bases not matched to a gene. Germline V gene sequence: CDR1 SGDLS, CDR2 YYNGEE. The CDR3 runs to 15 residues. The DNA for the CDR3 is TGTGCCAGCAGCCCCGACAGGGCTGGGGCCAACGTCCTGACTTTC. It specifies CASSPDRAGANVLTF.

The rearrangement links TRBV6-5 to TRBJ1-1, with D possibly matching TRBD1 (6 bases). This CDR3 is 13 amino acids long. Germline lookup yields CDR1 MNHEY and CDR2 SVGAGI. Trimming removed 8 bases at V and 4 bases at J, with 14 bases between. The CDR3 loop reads CASLLRRGTEAFF. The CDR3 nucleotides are TGTGCCAGCCTACTCCGCAGGGGCACTGAAGCTTTCTTT.

CDR3 nucleotide sequence: TGTGCCAGCACAGAGCGGGGGTTATACGAGCAGTACTTC. Translated, it gives CASTERGLYEQYF. This sequence joins TRBV28 and TRBJ2-7, with 8 bases fitting TRBD2. Germline trimming cut 7 bases from V and 4 bases from J; bases unmatched to any gene: 6. Germline V gene lookup returns CDR1 MDHEN and CDR2 SYDVKM. The CDR3 contains 13 residues. The variable domain in full, completed from reference TRBV28 and TRBJ2-7, reads DVKVTQSSRYLVKRTGEKVFLECVQDMDHENMFWYRQDPGLGLRLIYFSYDVKMKEKGDIPEGYSVSREKKERFSLILESASTNQTSMYLCASTERGLYEQYFGPGTRLTVT.

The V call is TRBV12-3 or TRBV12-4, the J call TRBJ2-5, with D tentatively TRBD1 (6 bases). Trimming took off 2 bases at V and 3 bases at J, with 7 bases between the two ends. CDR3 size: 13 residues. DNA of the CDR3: TGTGCCAGCAGTTTACAGGGGAAAGAGACCCAGTACTTC. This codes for CASSLQGKETQYF.

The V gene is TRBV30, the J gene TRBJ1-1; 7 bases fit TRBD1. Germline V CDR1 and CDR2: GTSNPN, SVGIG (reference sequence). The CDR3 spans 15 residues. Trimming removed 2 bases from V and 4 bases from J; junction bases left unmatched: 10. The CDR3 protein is CAWSRWTGGVTEAFF. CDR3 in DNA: TGTGCCTGGAGTCGATGGACAGGCGGGGTCACTGAAGCTTTCTTT.

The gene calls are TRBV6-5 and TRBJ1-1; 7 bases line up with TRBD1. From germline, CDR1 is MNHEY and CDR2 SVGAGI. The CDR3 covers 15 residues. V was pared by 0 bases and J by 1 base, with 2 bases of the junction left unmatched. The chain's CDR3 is CASSYSRTGNTEAFF. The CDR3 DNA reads TGTGCCAGCAGTTACTCGAGGACAGGGAACACTGAAGCTTTCTTT.

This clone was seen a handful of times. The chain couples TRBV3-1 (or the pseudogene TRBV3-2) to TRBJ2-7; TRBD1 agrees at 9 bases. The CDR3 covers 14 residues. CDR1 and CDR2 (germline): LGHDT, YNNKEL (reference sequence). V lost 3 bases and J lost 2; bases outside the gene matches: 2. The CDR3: CASSHGQGPYEQYF. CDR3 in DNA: TGTGCCAGCAGCCACGGACAGGGGCCCTACGAGCAGTACTTC.

CDR3 DNA sequence: TGTGCCAGCAGCTACCGGGACAGGGGGTTTTATGGCTACACCTTC. Translated, it gives CASSYRDRGFYGYTF. The rearrangement joins TRBV5-6 to TRBJ1-2; 11 bases agree with TRBD1. Germline CDR1 SGHDT, CDR2 YYEEEE. The CDR3 extends over 15 amino acids. V was clipped by 3 bases and J by 5 bases; unmatched bases: 6.

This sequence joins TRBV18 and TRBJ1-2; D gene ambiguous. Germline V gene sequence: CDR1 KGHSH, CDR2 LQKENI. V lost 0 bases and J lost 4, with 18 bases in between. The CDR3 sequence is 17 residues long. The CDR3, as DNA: TGTGCCAGCTCACCACCCGACACCCGTATCTCCGTCTATGGCTACACCTTC. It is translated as CASSPPDTRISVYGYTF. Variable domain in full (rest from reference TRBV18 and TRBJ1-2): NAGVMQNPRHLVRRRGQEARLRCSPMKGHSHVYWYRQLPEEGLKFMVYLQKENIIDESGMPKERFSAEFPKEGPSILRIQQVVRGDSAAYFCASSPPDTRISVYGYTFGSGTRLTVV.

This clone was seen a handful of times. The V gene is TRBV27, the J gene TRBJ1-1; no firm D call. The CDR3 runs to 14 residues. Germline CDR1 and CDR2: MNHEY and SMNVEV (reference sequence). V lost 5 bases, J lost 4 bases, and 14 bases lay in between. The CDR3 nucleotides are TGTGCCAGCAGTCCCAGAGGGATCACCACTGAAGCTTTCTTT. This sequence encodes CASSPRGITTEAFF.

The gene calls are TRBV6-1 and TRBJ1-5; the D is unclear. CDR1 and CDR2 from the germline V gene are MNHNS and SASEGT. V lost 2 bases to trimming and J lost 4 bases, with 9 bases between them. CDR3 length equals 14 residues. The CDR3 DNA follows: TGTGCCAGCAGTGAATCGACAAGGAATCAGCCCCAGCATTTT. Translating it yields CASSESTRNQPQHF.

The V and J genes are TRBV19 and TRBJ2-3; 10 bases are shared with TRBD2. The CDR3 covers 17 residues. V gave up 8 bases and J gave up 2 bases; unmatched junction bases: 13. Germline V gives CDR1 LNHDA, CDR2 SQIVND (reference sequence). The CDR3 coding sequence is TGTGCCAGTTCCTCTCTCCTAGCGGGAGATCCCACAGATACGCAGTATTTT. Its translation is CASSSLLAGDPTDTQYF.

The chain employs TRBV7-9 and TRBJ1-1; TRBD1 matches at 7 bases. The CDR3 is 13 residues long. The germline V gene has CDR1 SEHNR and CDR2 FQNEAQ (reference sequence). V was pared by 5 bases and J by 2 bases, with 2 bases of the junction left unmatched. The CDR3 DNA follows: TGTGCCAGCAGCGCAGGGGGAAACACTGAAGCTTTCTTT. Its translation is CASSAGGNTEAFF.

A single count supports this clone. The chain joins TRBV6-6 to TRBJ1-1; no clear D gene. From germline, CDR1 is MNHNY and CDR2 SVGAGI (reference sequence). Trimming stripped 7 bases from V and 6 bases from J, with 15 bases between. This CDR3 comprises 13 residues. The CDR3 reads CASTLSVQAEAFF. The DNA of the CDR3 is TGTGCCAGCACCCTTTCTGTGCAGGCTGAAGCTTTCTTT.

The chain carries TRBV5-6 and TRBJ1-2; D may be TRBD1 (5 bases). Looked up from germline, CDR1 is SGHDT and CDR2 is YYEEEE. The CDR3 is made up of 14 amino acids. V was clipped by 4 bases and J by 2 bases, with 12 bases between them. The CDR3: CASSTGHGNYGYTF. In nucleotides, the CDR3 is TGTGCCAGCAGCACTGGACACGGCAACTATGGCTACACCTTC.

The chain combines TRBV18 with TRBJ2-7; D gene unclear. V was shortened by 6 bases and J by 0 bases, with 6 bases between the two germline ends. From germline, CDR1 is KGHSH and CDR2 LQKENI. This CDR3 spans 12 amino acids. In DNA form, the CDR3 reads TGTGCCAGCTCCAGGTTCTCCTACGAGCAGTACTTC. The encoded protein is CASSRFSYEQYF.

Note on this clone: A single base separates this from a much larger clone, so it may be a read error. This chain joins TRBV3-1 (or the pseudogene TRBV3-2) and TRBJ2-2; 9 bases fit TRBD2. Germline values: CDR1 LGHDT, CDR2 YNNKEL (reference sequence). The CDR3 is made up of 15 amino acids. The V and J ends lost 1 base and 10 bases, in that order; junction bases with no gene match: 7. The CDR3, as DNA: TGTGCCAGCAGCCAAGGTGGACTAGCGTCCGAGGAGCTGTTTTTT. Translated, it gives CASSQGGLASEELFF.

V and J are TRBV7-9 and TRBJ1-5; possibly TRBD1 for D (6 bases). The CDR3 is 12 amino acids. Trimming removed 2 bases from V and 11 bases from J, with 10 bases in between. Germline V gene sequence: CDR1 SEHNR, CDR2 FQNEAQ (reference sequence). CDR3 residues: CASSLPEGAQHF. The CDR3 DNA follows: TGTGCCAGCAGCTTACCAGAGGGGGCCCAGCATTTT.

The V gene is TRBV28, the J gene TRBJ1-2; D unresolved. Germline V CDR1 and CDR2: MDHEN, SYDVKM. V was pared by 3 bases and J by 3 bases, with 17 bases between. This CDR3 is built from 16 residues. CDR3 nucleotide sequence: TGTGCCAGCAGTTTGAACTATCGGGAGACGGACTATGGCTACACCTTC. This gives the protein CASSLNYRETDYGYTF.

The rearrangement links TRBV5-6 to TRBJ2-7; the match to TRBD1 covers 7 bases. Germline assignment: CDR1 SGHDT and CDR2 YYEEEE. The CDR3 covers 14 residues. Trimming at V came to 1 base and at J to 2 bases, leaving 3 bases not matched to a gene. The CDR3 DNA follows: TGTGCCAGCAGCTTGCGGGACAGCACCTACGAGCAGTACTTC. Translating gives CASSLRDSTYEQYF.